Sequencing of this TCR beta chain was carried out in a study of Graves' ophthalmopathy and Graves' hyperthyroidism. CDR1 and CDR2 from the germline V gene are SGHDT and YYEEEE. This CDR3 region has 16 residues. V lost 5 bases and J lost 0, with 17 bases in between. The study amplified TCR beta CDR3 regions using RNA transcripts. Investigators did first-round RT-PCR with HTBI primers, then second-round multiplex PCR. TCRdb recomputed calls from the multiplex PCR reads with MiXCR, one row per CDR3 protein. Of more than 550,000 distinct CDR3 sequences in the sample, over 40% were seen once. The receptor's source is an adult man with Graves' ophthalmopathy. The chain combines TRBV5-6 with TRBJ1-1; possible D gene TRBD1, 6 bases. Material: peripheral blood. The CDR3 loop reads CASRGLGDIMNTEAFF. CDR3 nucleotide sequence: TGTGCCAGCAGGGGCCTCGGGGACATAATGAACACTGAAGCTTTCTTT.